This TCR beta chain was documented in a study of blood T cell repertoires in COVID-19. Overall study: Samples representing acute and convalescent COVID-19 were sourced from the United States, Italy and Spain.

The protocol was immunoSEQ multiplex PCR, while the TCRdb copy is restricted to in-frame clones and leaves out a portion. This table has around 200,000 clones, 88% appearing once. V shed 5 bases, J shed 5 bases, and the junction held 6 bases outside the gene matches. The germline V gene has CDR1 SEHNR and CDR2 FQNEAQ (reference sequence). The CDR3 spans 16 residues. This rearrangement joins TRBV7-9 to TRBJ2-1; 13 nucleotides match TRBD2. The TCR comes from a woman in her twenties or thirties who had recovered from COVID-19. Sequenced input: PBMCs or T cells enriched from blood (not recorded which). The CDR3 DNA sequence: TGTGCCAGCAGCCCCCGCACTAGCGGGGGGGACAATGAGCAGTTCTTC. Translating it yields CASSPRTSGGDNEQFF.